This entry concerns a single TCR beta chain. The antigen is unknown. This sample stems from a study of CD8+ T cells in alopecia areata. Study in general: Administration of oral tofacitinib to treated patients was at 5 to 10 mg twice daily. Study results and limitations: Sequencing of scalp samples also captures resident alphabeta T cells of normal skin. Tofacitinib significantly brought down scalp clonality and expanded CD8+ clones among top 100.

CDR3 length: 15 residues. Trimming removed 3 bases from V and 2 bases from J; junction bases left unmatched: 6. Per the germline V gene, CDR1 is SGHVS and CDR2 is FQNEAQ. Treatment meaning: oral pan-JAK inhibitor, 5-10 mg twice daily. Peripheral blood and lesional scalp punch biopsies were taken from alopecia areata patients. cDNA serving as the sequencing template came from extracted, reverse transcribed RNA. Data came from immunoSEQ multiplex PCR; TCRdb stores just in-frame clones and leaves some out. The table shows 90,000 to 120,000 clones, with 80% to 85% occurring only once. V and J are TRBV7-8 and TRBJ2-5; 7 bases fit TRBD1. Material: CD8+ T cells sorted from blood, obtained at week 24, from a patient treated with tofacitinib. This receptor was identified in a human donor with alopecia areata. The CDR3 sequence is CASSFYRGSQETQYF. CDR3 nucleotide sequence: TGTGCCAGCAGCTTTTACAGGGGATCGCAAGAGACCCAGTACTTC.